This T cell receptor beta chain was recovered during a study of T cell clones after liver transplantation. Study-wide context: Tolerance: complete withdrawal held at least one year, liver enzymes staying within twice normal.

TCRdb's table, derived via immunoSEQ multiplex PCR, lists solely in-frame clones and lacks some. The sample carries 20,000 to 25,000 clones, around 93% recorded once. Germline values: CDR1 LGHNA, CDR2 YNFKEQ. This CDR3 is 16 amino acids long. The ends lost 1 base at V and 5 bases at J; junction bases unmatched: 5. The specimen was CD8+ T cells from blood, collected approximately 25 months after liver transplant. The receptor's source is a human patient who received a liver transplant. Some T cells may have come from the graft donor. The chain joins TRBV4-2 to TRBJ1-2; 12 nucleotides line up with TRBD1. CDR3 protein: CASSQALGQGAYGYTF. The CDR3 DNA reads as TGTGCCAGCAGCCAAGCTCTGGGACAGGGGGCTTATGGCTACACCTTC.